Below are 24 T cell receptor beta chains sequenced from a single sample in a study of identical twins. TCRdb processed the 5' RACE reads anew with MiXCR; each CDR3 protein has one entry. The table has 410,000 or so distinct CDR3 sequences, under 20% seen once. The sequenced sample consisted of naive T cells sorted from blood. Source of these receptors: a man aged 50 to 59 in good health.

The table lists this clonotype with a few counts. The rearrangement links TRBV20-1 to TRBJ2-7, with 9 bases identical to TRBD1. Germline V gene data show CDR1 as DFQATT and CDR2 as SNEGSKA (reference sequence). Trimming removed 1 base from V and 6 bases from J; junction bases left unmatched: 7. The CDR3 is made up of 14 amino acids. CDR3 amino acids: CSARGVGQGGEQYF. CDR3 DNA: TGCAGTGCTAGAGGGGTGGGACAGGGCGGCGAGCAGTACTTC.

The gene calls are TRBV28 and TRBJ2-1; tentatively, D is TRBD1 or TRBD2 (5 bases each). The CDR3 length is 12 residues. The germline V gene encodes CDR1 MDHEN and CDR2 SYDVKM. V was cut by 8 bases and J by 6 bases, with 11 bases left in between. The CDR3 nucleotides read TGTGCCAGCGGGGCGGGCGTCAATGAGCAGTTCTTC. Its translation is CASGAGVNEQFF.

This clonotype has only a few counts. This rearrangement joins TRBV4-2 to TRBJ1-1; no reliable D call. The CDR3 runs 14 residues. V dropped 0 bases and J dropped 6 bases, with 11 bases sitting between them. CDR1 is LGHNA, CDR2 YNFKEQ, per germline. The CDR3 DNA follows: TGTGCCAGCAGCCAAGAATCGTGGAGTTCTGAAGCTTTCTTT. It translates to CASSQESWSSEAFF.

Many counts were recorded for this clonotype. The chain couples TRBV20-1 to TRBJ1-5; unclear D gene. With 1 base removed from V and 0 bases from J, the gap between germline ends came to 7 bases. The CDR3 has 14 residues. Germline V lookup: CDR1 DFQATT, CDR2 SNEGSKA (reference sequence). In DNA, the CDR3 is TGCAGTGCTAGAGTTCTCCTTAGCAATCAGCCCCAGCATTTT. Its translation is CSARVLLSNQPQHF.

This chain uses TRBV20-1 with TRBJ1-1; D is uncertain. Germline values: CDR1 DFQATT, CDR2 SNEGSKA (reference sequence). The CDR3 contains 13 residues. Trimming took off 2 bases at V and 2 bases at J, with 9 bases between the two ends. The CDR3 sequence: CSARHGVNTEAFF. The CDR3 DNA sequence: TGCAGTGCTAGACATGGGGTAAACACTGAAGCTTTCTTT.

This clonotype was counted many times. The chain carries TRBV7-8 and TRBJ2-3; 9 bases match TRBD2. Germline V CDR1 and CDR2: SGHVS, FQNEAQ. This CDR3 comprises 16 residues. Trimming removed 1 base from V and 3 bases from J; junction bases left unmatched: 5. CDR3 protein: CASSLGGGARTDTQYF. The DNA for the CDR3 is TGTGCCAGCAGCTTAGGCGGGGGGGCCCGGACAGATACGCAGTATTTT.

The chain links TRBV2 to TRBJ1-2; D is perhaps TRBD1 (6 bases). V was cut by 4 bases and J by 3 bases, with 15 bases left in between. Germline V lookup: CDR1 SNHLY, CDR2 FYNNEI. The CDR3 sequence is 15 residues long. DNA for the CDR3: TGTGCCAGCAGTGTGGGTAGAACAGGGTACTATGGCTACACCTTC. Translated, it gives CASSVGRTGYYGYTF.

This clonotype came up many times. J is TRBJ1-5 and V is TRBV12-3 or TRBV12-4; D is possibly TRBD1 (6 bases). V was clipped by 8 bases and J by 2 bases, with 13 bases between them. CDR3 length: 14 residues. CDR3 sequence: CASHRGPGNQPQHF. CDR3 coding DNA: TGTGCCAGCCACCGGGGGCCAGGCAATCAGCCCCAGCATTTT.

This clonotype was observed many times. The chain employs TRBV6-6 and TRBJ2-7, with D tentatively TRBD1 (5 bases). The CDR3 is 13 residues long. V was trimmed by 2 bases and J by 4 bases, leaving 9 bases between them. Per the germline V gene, CDR1 is MNHNY and CDR2 is SVGAGI (reference sequence). The CDR3 here is CASSYRQGYEQYF. CDR3 sequence (DNA): TGTGCCAGCAGTTACAGGCAGGGATACGAGCAGTACTTC.

The chain joins TRBV7-2 to TRBJ2-5, with 10 bases aligning to TRBD2. CDR3 length equals 16 residues. Germline CDR1 SGHTA, CDR2 FQGNSA. Trimming took 5 bases from V and 5 from J; bases not matched to a gene: 11. The CDR3 DNA is TGTGCCAGCAGCCATCAACAGCGGGGGGGCCGCGAGACCCAGTACTTC. It yields the protein CASSHQQRGGRETQYF.

At least ten counts were recorded for this clonotype. The V and J genes are TRBV29-1 and TRBJ2-5; D is unclear. The germline CDR1 and CDR2 sequences are SQVTM and ANQGSEA. This CDR3 has 13 amino acids. V lost 5 bases, J lost 5 bases, and 15 bases lay in between. The CDR3 here is CSVSGADLETQYF. CDR3 DNA: TGCAGCGTTTCAGGTGCGGACCTCGAGACCCAGTACTTC.

Only a few counts were recorded for this clonotype. The genes are TRBV5-5 and TRBJ1-2, with D possibly being TRBD1 (5 bases). Germline assignment: CDR1 SGHKS and CDR2 YYEKEE (reference sequence). The germline V and J ends were trimmed by 4 bases and 8 bases, with 21 bases remaining between them. The length of the CDR3 is 15 residues. Written as DNA, the CDR3 is TGTGCCAGCAGCGCACTGGACACACGACCTATGGGCTACACCTTC. Translating gives CASSALDTRPMGYTF.

The J gene is TRBJ2-3, the V gene TRBV27, with 7 bases lining up with TRBD1. Germline values: CDR1 MNHEY, CDR2 SMNVEV (reference sequence). Trimming at V came to 4 bases and at J to 8 bases, leaving 15 bases not matched to a gene. The CDR3 runs 16 residues. The CDR3, as DNA: TGTGCCAGCAGTTCCCCTTCCAGACAGGGACCGGGTACGCAGTATTTT. Translated, it gives CASSSPSRQGPGTQYF.

This clonotype has just a few counts. V usage is TRBV10-3 and J usage is TRBJ2-2; TRBD2 agrees at 13 bases. CDR1 is ENHRY and CDR2 is SYGVKD in the germline V gene. The length of the CDR3 is 15 residues. The ends lost 4 bases at V and 6 bases at J; junction bases unmatched: 2. CDR3 nucleotide sequence: TGTGCCATCAGTGGACTAGCGGGGGGACCCGGGGAGCTGTTTTTT. The encoded protein is CAISGLAGGPGELFF.

Many counts were recorded for this clonotype. CDR3 in amino acids: CASSFEGTYNEQFF. For the CDR3, the DNA is TGTGCCAGCAGTTTTGAGGGAACCTACAATGAGCAGTTCTTC. The V and J genes are TRBV12-3 or TRBV12-4 and TRBJ2-1; TRBD2 might be the D (5 bases). CDR3 length: 14 residues. The germline V and J ends were trimmed by 3 bases and 2 bases, with 8 bases remaining between them.

This clonotype was seen only a few times. The chain carries TRBV28 and TRBJ1-2; no clear D. V lost 7 bases to trimming and J lost 4 bases, with 10 bases between them. The CDR3 is 12 residues long. Germline CDR1 is MDHEN and CDR2 is SYDVKM. CDR3 sequence reads: CASKMDRYGYTF. CDR3 DNA: TGTGCCAGCAAAATGGACCGCTATGGCTACACCTTC.

This clonotype occurred a few times. The chain uses TRBV19 and TRBJ1-1; D remains unclear. The germline gives CDR1 LNHDA, CDR2 SQIVND (reference sequence). The V and J ends lost 1 base and 1 base respectively, with 4 bases between them. There are 13 residues in the CDR3. In DNA, the CDR3 is TGTGCCAGTAGTATAGTCCAGAACACTGAAGCTTTCTTT. Encoded protein: CASSIVQNTEAFF.

For this clonotype: One junction end disagrees with the germline gene, perhaps due to a read error. The chain has TRBV15 and TRBJ2-4; D remains unclear. CDR1 is LNHNV, CDR2 YYDKDF, per germline (reference sequence). This CDR3 is 15 amino acids long. CDR3 amino acids: CATSRDRVAINIQYF. CDR3 nucleotide sequence: TGTGCCACCAGCAGAGATAGGGTAGCCATAAACATTCAGTACTTC.

The V call is TRBV13, the J call TRBJ2-2; 7 nucleotides match TRBD1. Per germline, CDR1 PRHDT and CDR2 FYEKMQ (reference sequence). The junction had 12 bases not matched to a gene; V was cut back by 5 bases and J by 0 bases. The length of the CDR3 is 18 residues. CDR3 DNA: TGTGCCAGCAGCCCAAGGACAGGATGGCCGGCGAACACCGGGGAGCTGTTTTTT. Translation gives CASSPRTGWPANTGELFF.

This clonotype has only a few counts. J is TRBJ2-1 and V is TRBV6-5; tentatively, D is TRBD2 (5 bases). The CDR3 sequence is 16 residues long. CDR1 and CDR2 from the germline V gene are MNHEY and SVGAGI. V was clipped by 1 base and J by 0 bases, with 10 bases between them. The CDR3 protein is CASSYLGLGSYNEQFF. CDR3 nucleotides: TGTGCCAGCAGTTACTTAGGACTGGGCTCCTACAATGAGCAGTTCTTC.

The chain is built from TRBV20-1 and TRBJ2-7; 12 nucleotides agree with TRBD2. From germline, CDR1 is DFQATT and CDR2 SNEGSKA (reference sequence). With 5 bases clipped from V and 0 bases from J, the junction kept 5 bases outside the gene matches. This CDR3 has 15 residues. CDR3 coding DNA: TGCAGTGCTTGGACTAGCGGGGCCAGCTCCTACGAGCAGTACTTC. It encodes CSAWTSGASSYEQYF.

The chain couples TRBV11-3 to TRBJ2-5; D is undetermined. Germline loops: CDR1 SGHNT, CDR2 YENEEA. The CDR3 has 13 amino acids. Trimming shortened V by 3 bases and J by 4 bases, and 9 bases separated the two germline ends. CDR3 amino acids: CASSLGNVETQYF. The CDR3 DNA sequence: TGTGCCAGCAGCTTGGGGAACGTAGAGACCCAGTACTTC.

In this sample, this clonotype turned up many times. The rearrangement uses TRBV6-2 or TRBV6-3 and TRBJ2-1; D is ambiguous. CDR3 size: 12 residues. Germline-derived CDR1 and CDR2 are MNHEY and SVGEGT. V lost 6 bases, J lost 4 bases, and 7 bases lay in between. The CDR3 bases are TGTGCCAGCAGCCACGGATACAATGAGCAGTTCTTC. Translating it yields CASSHGYNEQFF.

This rearrangement joins TRBV18 to TRBJ2-7, with 10 bases fitting TRBD1. Germline assignment: CDR1 KGHSH and CDR2 LQKENI. CDR3 length: 21 amino acids. V gave up 6 bases and J gave up 6 bases; unmatched junction bases: 29. The CDR3 region has the DNA TGTGCCAGCTCCATTCTGACTCCGGGACAGGGGCTAAAAGGGCTCCGGGCCGAGCAGTACTTC. Protein sequence: CASSILTPGQGLKGLRAEQYF.